This T cell receptor (beta chain) appears in the sequencing data of a study of blood T cells in healthy people across ages. On the study more broadly: About one barcoded beta molecule per two T cells was captured by template switching.

Germline CDR1 is SGDLS and CDR2 is YYNGEE. V lost 1 base and J 10 bases, leaving 9 bases between the germline ends. The CDR3 has 12 residues. On this clonotype: As yet, its antigen is unknown.

Study results and caveats: Per-million-T-cell TCR beta diversity fell roughly linearly with age. Researchers deemed the diversity estimates from one million T cells underestimates.

Using a J-beta primer mix together with a sample-barcoded 5' primer, a second PCR was run for 7 to 11 cycles. All samples gave at least 2.5 million CDR3-containing paired-end reads. MiXCR was run by TCRdb on the 5' RACE reads, yielding one entry per CDR3 protein. The sample consists of 700,000 to 850,000 distinct CDR3 sequences, 40% to 65% of them appearing once. This receptor was identified in an elderly man in good health. The sequenced sample was blood. V gene TRBV9 combines with J gene TRBJ2-1; possible D gene TRBD2, 5 bases. Here the CDR3 DNA reads TGTGCCAGCAGCGTAACAGAGCGGGAGCAGTTCTTC. This translates into CASSVTEREQFF.